This T cell receptor (beta chain) was recovered during a study of blood T cell repertoires in COVID-19. At the level of the study: From T cells, B-cell-depleted T cells, or PBMCs came the material, which was cDNA or gDNA.

The CDR3 spans 16 residues. V was cut by 3 bases and J by 3 bases, with 18 bases left in between. CDR1 and CDR2 from the germline V gene are SGHKS and YYEKEE (reference sequence). Clones were read by immunoSEQ multiplex PCR, and TCRdb kept only the in-frame ones, dropping some. This sample has about 310,000 clones, with about 85% found just once. The cohort comprised adults aged roughly 18 to 95 years residing in some 24 US areas. The chain recombines TRBV5-5 with TRBJ1-2, with D perhaps TRBD1 (6 bases). The TCR sequence derives from a woman aged 30 to 39 who had been exposed to COVID-19. Input material: PBMCs or T cells enriched from blood (not recorded which). CDR3: CASSSFSTGFDYGYTF. CDR3 bases: TGTGCCAGCAGCTCCTTCTCTACAGGGTTCGACTATGGCTACACCTTC.